These 23 T cell receptor beta chains share one sample of origin, sequenced in a study of T cells in women clearing cervical HPV infection. The protocol was immunoSEQ multiplex PCR, while the TCRdb copy is restricted to in-frame clones and leaves out a portion. The sample includes roughly 30,000 clones. The sample consisted of blood buffy coat. The origin of the receptors is a woman aged 18 to 69 with a cervical HPV16 infection that either progressed to CIN3+ or cleared (not recorded which).

Worth noting for this clone: The junction departs from the called germline gene at one end, perhaps through a read error. The read is 3 residues too short to cover the CDR3 end, so that end is filled in from the germline J gene. Other DNA sequences within the sample encode an identical CDR3. This sequence joins TRBV7-2 and TRBJ1-3; possible D gene TRBD1, 6 bases. The germline CDR1 and CDR2 sequences are SGHTA and FQGNSA. The length of the CDR3 is 15 residues. The CDR3 loop reads CASSPWTASGNTIYF. CDR3 bases read: TGTGCCAGCAGCCCATGGACAGCCTCTGGAAACACG.

In regard to this clone: The read terminates 3 residues before the CDR3 end, so the remaining end is supplied by the germline J gene. The V gene is TRBV12-3 or TRBV12-4, the J gene TRBJ2-7, with TRBD1 matching over 7 bases. This CDR3 comprises 14 residues. Unmatched junction bases numbered 3, after V lost 4 bases and J lost 0 bases. Incomplete CDR3 DNA: TGTGCCAGCAGTTCCAACAGGGGCTCCTACGAG. It specifies CASSSNRGSYE. The full-length CDR3 reads as CASSSNRGSYEQYF.

As regards this clone: The missing CDR3 end, 3 residues past where the read stops, is filled in from the germline J gene. The V and J genes are TRBV7-7 and TRBJ1-2; a weak D match, TRBD1 (5 bases). Germline assignment: CDR1 SSHAT and CDR2 FNYEAQ (reference sequence). CDR3 length equals 17 residues. The CDR3 sequence is CASSLVGLAGGKDDYTF. The DNA read from the CDR3 is TGTGCCAGCAGCTTAGTGGGACTAGCGGGAGGGAAGGACGAC.

Partial CDR3 DNA: TGTGCCAGCAGGCGCCCGGGGTTCCTTGATACG. Amino acids: CASRRPGFLDT. The entire CDR3 is CASRRPGFLDTQYF. V gene TRBV11-3 combines with J gene TRBJ2-3; perhaps TRBD2 as D (5 bases). The read ends 3 residues before the CDR3 terminus; that terminus is restored from the germline J gene. The germline V and J ends were trimmed by 6 bases and 6 bases, with 16 bases remaining between them. Germline CDR1 is SGHNT and CDR2 is YENEEA. The CDR3 totals 14 residues.

About this clone: The read comes to an end 3 residues before the CDR3 does, leaving the germline J gene to fill in the end. The genes are TRBV7-3 and TRBJ1-1; 8 bases agree with TRBD1. Trimming cost V 3 bases and J 2 bases; bases outside gene matches: 5. The CDR3 runs 15 residues. Germline V lookup: CDR1 SGHTA, CDR2 FQGTGA. The CDR3 reads CASSFLGQANTEAFF. The sequenced CDR3 bases are TGTGCCAGCAGCTTCCTGGGACAGGCTAACACTGAA. Supplemented by reference TRBV7-3 and TRBJ1-1, the full variable domain reads GAGVSQTPSNKVTEKGKYVELRCDPISGHTALYWYRQSLGQGPEFLIYFQGTGAADDSGLPNDRFFAVRPEGSVSTLKIQRTERGDSAVYLCASSFLGQANTEAFFGQGTRLTVV.

Worth noting for this clone: The read comes to an end 3 residues before the CDR3 does, leaving the germline J gene to fill in the end. The chain combines TRBV19 with TRBJ1-2, with D perhaps matching TRBD1 (5 bases). Trimming stripped 11 bases from V and 7 bases from J, with 23 bases between. Germline CDR1 reads LNHDA; CDR2 reads SQIVND (reference sequence). There are 14 residues in the CDR3. The CDR3 spells CASSPDLKGLGYTF. Incomplete CDR3 DNA: TGTGCCTCCTCCCCAGACCTCAAGGGACTTGGC.

Of note for this clone: The read ends 3 residues early relative to the CDR3; the germline J gene fills the gap. This rearrangement joins TRBV5-4 to TRBJ2-7; 13 bases match TRBD2. The germline V gene has CDR1 SGHNT and CDR2 YYREEE (reference sequence). The CDR3 covers 15 residues. After removal of 4 bases from V and 3 bases from J, the junction contained 4 bases not matched to a gene. The CDR3 protein is CASSQLAGGVYEQYF. The sequenced CDR3 bases are TGTGCCAGCAGCCAACTAGCGGGGGGGGTCTACGAG.

About this clone itself: The junction departs from the called germline gene at one end, perhaps through a read error. The CDR3 goes on 3 residues after the read ends, and that part is filled in from the germline J gene. The V and J genes are TRBV4-2 and TRBJ2-3, with D unclear. The CDR3 extends over 14 amino acids. CDR1 LGHNA and CDR2 YNFKEQ come from the germline V gene. The CDR3 is CASSQEASTDTQYF. Incomplete CDR3 DNA: TGCGCCAGCAGCCAAGAAGCTAGCACAGATACG.

Notes on this clone: The observed sequence ends 3 residues before the CDR3 terminus, with the missing tail filled in from the germline J gene. V is TRBV19 and J is TRBJ2-1, with 12 bases matching TRBD2. V shed 4 bases, J shed 6 bases, and the junction held 7 bases outside the gene matches. The CDR3 sequence is 16 residues long. Germline V lookup: CDR1 LNHDA, CDR2 SQIVND (reference sequence). The CDR3 is CASSTPGTSGPNEQFF. CDR3 DNA (partial): TGTGCCAGTAGTACACCCGGGACTAGCGGGCCCAATGAG. The full variable domain, rest sourced from reference TRBV19 and TRBJ2-1, is DGGITQSPKYLFRKEGQNVTLSCEQNLNHDAMYWYRQDPGQGLRLIYYSQIVNDFQKGDIAEGYSVSREKKESFPLTVTSAQKNPTAFYLCASSTPGTSGPNEQFFGPGTRLTVL.

Turning to this clone: The observed sequence ends 3 residues before the CDR3 terminus, with the missing tail filled in from the germline J gene. V and J are TRBV28 and TRBJ2-6, with unresolved D. This CDR3 has 15 amino acids. Trimming shortened V by 7 bases and J by 1 base, and 11 bases separated the two germline ends. The V gene's germline CDR1 is MDHEN and CDR2 SYDVKM. The DNA read from the CDR3 is TGTGCCAGCAAAACTCACCTTTCTGGGGCCAACGTC. Translated: CASKTHLSGANV. The whole CDR3 reads CASKTHLSGANVLTF.

As regards this clone: With the read ending 3 residues before the CDR3 end, the germline J gene is used to fill in that end. This chain links TRBV13 with TRBJ2-7, with TRBD2 identical over 7 bases. With 5 bases clipped from V and 6 bases from J, the junction kept 16 bases outside the gene matches. CDR3 size: 16 residues. The germline V gene encodes CDR1 PRHDT and CDR2 FYEKMQ (reference sequence). CDR3 in amino acids: CASSPPPGGSVGEQYF. Partial CDR3 DNA: TGTGCCAGCAGCCCCCCCCCGGGCGGGAGCGTCGGCGAG.

Here the CDR3 reads CASSQAQWTESTDTQYF. The CDR3 DNA, read in part, is TGTGCCAGCAGCCAAGCACAATGGACAGAAAGCACAGATACG. This rearrangement joins TRBV4-2 to TRBJ2-3; the D gene is possibly TRBD1 (6 bases). The sequence runs out 3 residues before the end of the CDR3; the remainder is reconstructed from the germline J gene. The germline V gene has CDR1 LGHNA and CDR2 YNFKEQ. With 1 base removed from V and 0 bases from J, the gap between germline ends came to 14 bases. The CDR3 runs to 17 residues.

About this clone: The CDR3 goes on 3 residues after the read ends, and that part is filled in from the germline J gene. The gene calls are TRBV29-1 and TRBJ1-5, with TRBD1 matching 7 bases. Germline loops: CDR1 SQVTM, CDR2 ANQGSEA. Trimming at V came to 6 bases and at J to 3 bases, leaving 11 bases not matched to a gene. The CDR3 covers 15 residues. Incomplete CDR3 DNA: TGCAGCGTCTCAGGGGGTGGGGTTCCCAATCAGCCC. This sequence encodes CSVSGGGVPNQP. The CDR3 in full is CSVSGGGVPNQPQHF.

Turning to this clone: The CDR3 end falls 3 residues outside the read, so it is completed with the germline J gene. The genes are TRBV6-1 and TRBJ2-2; TRBD2 aligns across 7 bases. Germline V gene lookup returns CDR1 MNHNS and CDR2 SASEGT. V lost 1 base and J lost 10; bases outside the gene matches: 12. The CDR3 runs 16 residues. The sequenced part of the CDR3 DNA is TGTGCCAGCAGTGAAGTCGGCGGGGGTAGGGCCGTGGAG. Translating it yields CASSEVGGGRAVE. The entire CDR3 sequence reads CASSEVGGGRAVELFF.

A word on this clone: The CDR3 is cut off 3 residues early in the read; its end comes from the germline J gene. The chain recombines TRBV18 with TRBJ2-2; 7 nucleotides match TRBD1. The germline gives CDR1 KGHSH, CDR2 LQKENI. V trimming: 4 bases; J trimming: 5 bases; junction bases outside the gene matches: 4. This CDR3 contains 14 residues. The CDR3 is CASSLGQATGELFF. CDR3 bases read: TGTGCCAGCTCACTTGGACAGGCGACCGGGGAG.

For this clone: Read sequence stops 3 residues before the CDR3 end, and the germline J gene provides the missing end. The chain is built from TRBV6-4 and TRBJ2-3; 11 nucleotides line up with TRBD2. The junction had 3 bases not matched to a gene; V was cut back by 3 bases and J by 4 bases. CDR1 is MRHNA, CDR2 SNTAGT, per germline. The CDR3 totals 15 residues. The CDR3 is CASSETSGEADTQYF. The DNA read from the CDR3 is TGTGCCAGCAGTGAGACTAGCGGGGAGGCAGATACG.

To note about this clone: Sequencing ends 3 residues short of the CDR3 end; the germline J gene provides the rest. The rearrangement links TRBV5-1 to TRBJ1-5; D uncertain. This CDR3 has 16 amino acids. Germline CDR1 is SGHRS and CDR2 is YFSETQ. The V end was cut by 0 bases, the J end by 1 base, with 11 bases between. The part of the CDR3 DNA that was read is TGCGCCAGCAGCTTGGAACCGGGTGCGAGCAATCAGCCC. Translation: CASSLEPGASNQP. The CDR3, in full, reads CASSLEPGASNQPQHF.

Comments on this clone: The CDR3 end is not reached by the read, which stops 3 residues before it; the germline J gene fills it in. The chain employs TRBV7-6 and TRBJ1-2; TRBD1 matches at 7 bases. The CDR3 extends over 14 amino acids. Germline CDR1 SGHVS, CDR2 FNYEAQ. This CDR3 is CASSLQGGTDTYTF. The CDR3 DNA, read in part, is TGTGCCAGCAGCTTACAAGGGGGCACAGATACC.

CDR3 bases read: TGTGCCAGTAGTCCCCGAGGCGAAAAA. It codes for CASSPRGEK. The full CDR3 is CASSPRGEKLFF. The chain combines TRBV19 with TRBJ1-4; unclear D gene. The sequenced fragment ends 3 residues before the CDR3 boundary, so the rest is inferred from the germline J gene. CDR1 LNHDA and CDR2 SQIVND come from the germline V gene (reference sequence). V dropped 5 bases and J dropped 8 bases, with 9 bases sitting between them. This CDR3 is built from 12 residues.

On this clone itself: The read finishes 3 residues shy of the CDR3 end, and the germline J gene is used to complete it. The chain recombines TRBV7-2 with TRBJ2-2; no definite D call. The CDR3 loop spans 14 amino acids. Germline V CDR1 and CDR2: SGHTA, FQGNSA. V was trimmed by 6 bases and J by 4 bases, leaving 12 bases between them. The CDR3: CASSRSHGTGELFF. The covered CDR3 bases are TGTGCCAGCAGTCGGTCTCACGGCACCGGGGAG. Full variable domain (remainder filled in from reference TRBV7-2 and TRBJ2-2): GAGVSQSPSNKVTEKGKDVELRCDPISGHTALYWYRQSLGQGLEFLIYFQGNSAPDKSGLPSDRFSAERTGGSVSTLTIQRTQQEDSAVYLCASSRSHGTGELFFGEGSRLTVL.

Note on this clone: The read terminates 3 residues before the CDR3 end, so the remaining end is supplied by the germline J gene. The chain links TRBV5-1 to TRBJ2-7, with a weak D call TRBD2 (6 bases). The CDR3 extends over 13 amino acids. Trimming stripped 9 bases from V and 1 base from J, with 14 bases between. CDR1 is SGHRS, CDR2 YFSETQ, per germline. The CDR3 reads CAIAGTSSYEQYF. The sequenced CDR3 bases are TGCGCCATCGCCGGGACTTCATCCTACGAG.

Points on this clone: The read terminates 3 residues before the CDR3 end, so the remaining end is supplied by the germline J gene. The chain uses TRBV3-1 (or the pseudogene TRBV3-2) and TRBJ1-2; D is possibly TRBD1 (6 bases). The CDR3 is 15 residues long. Germline CDR1 and CDR2: LGHDT and YNNKEL (reference sequence). The V and J ends lost 0 bases and 4 bases respectively, with 12 bases between them. The part of the CDR3 DNA that was read is TGTGCCAGCAGCCAAGATTACAGGGAACGCTATGGC. It codes for CASSQDYRERYG. In full, the CDR3 reads CASSQDYRERYGYTF.

On this clone: The CDR3 extends 3 residues past the end of the read, so its final part is completed from the germline J gene. The J gene is TRBJ1-4, the V gene TRBV9; D is possibly TRBD1 (6 bases). This CDR3 is 15 amino acids long. Germline CDR1 SGDLS, CDR2 YYNGEE. V was shortened by 4 bases and J by 4 bases, with 14 bases between the two germline ends. CDR3 loop: CASSPRTGFNEKLFF. The sequenced CDR3 bases are TGTGCCAGCAGCCCACGTACAGGGTTTAATGAAAAA.